A single sample gave rise to the 29 T cell receptor beta chains below, sequenced in a study of blood T cell repertoires in COVID-19. TCRdb's table, derived via immunoSEQ multiplex PCR, lists solely in-frame clones and lacks some. The sample contains 110,000 or so clones, roughly 84% of which appear only once. The sample taken for sequencing was peripheral blood. The source of these receptors is a woman of 80 years or more with active or convalescent COVID-19.

The chain joins TRBV9 to TRBJ2-3; 8 nucleotides match TRBD2. Germline CDR1 is SGDLS and CDR2 is YYNGEE. The CDR3 contains 16 residues. The trim removed 3 bases at V and 6 bases at J, leaving 12 bases unmatched. CDR3 DNA sequence: TGTGCCAGCAGCGCCCGCTCGGGGCGGGAGGTTGATACGCAGTATTTT. Translated: CASSARSGREVDTQYF.

This clone was seen just once. The chain couples TRBV11-1 to TRBJ1-1, with a weak D call TRBD1 (5 bases). Germline V CDR1 and CDR2: SGHAT, FQDESV (reference sequence). The CDR3 is 14 amino acids. V was trimmed by 3 bases and J by 4 bases, leaving 12 bases between them. The CDR3 coding sequence is TGTGCCAGCAGCTTCCGGGGGTTACCCACTGAAGCTTTCTTT. Translating it yields CASSFRGLPTEAFF.

This sequence joins TRBV28 and TRBJ1-2; D gene uncertain. The germline V gene encodes CDR1 MDHEN and CDR2 SYDVKM. V lost 3 bases and J lost 2, with 10 bases in between. This CDR3 spans 14 amino acids. The CDR3 here is CASSFYRGNYGYTF. As DNA, the CDR3 is TGTGCCAGCAGTTTCTATCGGGGAAACTATGGCTACACCTTC.

This chain links TRBV9 with TRBJ2-2; 7 positions match TRBD2. With V trimmed by 4 bases and J by 4 bases, 10 bases remained unmatched. The CDR3 sequence is 16 residues long. CDR1 is SGDLS and CDR2 is YYNGEE in the germline V gene. The CDR3 is CASSPLAGAVTGELFF. Written as DNA, the CDR3 is TGTGCCAGCAGCCCCCTCGCGGGAGCGGTCACCGGGGAGCTGTTTTTT. The full variable domain, its missing parts supplied by reference TRBV9 and TRBJ2-2, is DSGVTQTPKHLITATGQRVTLRCSPRSGDLSVYWYQQSLDQGLQFLIQYYNGEERAKGNILERFSAQQFPDLHSELNLSSLELGDSALYFCASSPLAGAVTGELFFGEGSRLTVL.

This clone came up once. The chain recombines TRBV19 with TRBJ2-2, with a possible D match to TRBD1 (6 bases). V lost 5 bases to trimming and J lost 0 bases, with 10 bases between them. Germline CDR1 and CDR2: LNHDA and SQIVND (reference sequence). The CDR3 sequence is 15 residues long. The DNA for the CDR3 is TGTGCCAGTAGTCTACAGGGCGCGAACACCGGGGAGCTGTTTTTT. This codes for CASSLQGANTGELFF.

The chain couples TRBV6-5 to TRBJ1-4, with a possible D match to TRBD1 (6 bases). The CDR3 is made up of 15 amino acids. V was cut by 0 bases and J by 6 bases, with 11 bases left in between. Germline loops: CDR1 MNHEY, CDR2 SVGAGI. The CDR3 is CASSYSAGAYEKLFF. CDR3 sequence (DNA): TGTGCCAGCAGTTACTCGGCAGGGGCATATGAAAAACTGTTTTTT.

The chain has TRBV5-1 and TRBJ1-4; D is ambiguous. The V gene lost 2 bases and the J gene lost 8 bases, with 19 bases spanning the gap. Germline V gives CDR1 SGHRS, CDR2 YFSETQ. The CDR3 is 16 residues long. CDR3 DNA: TGCGCCAGCAGCTTCCGAGACCCCGGAGGAGGCGAAAAACTGTTTTTT. Amino acid sequence: CASSFRDPGGGEKLFF.

The gene calls are TRBV10-1 and TRBJ2-1, with D perhaps TRBD2 (6 bases). Between the trimmed V and J ends, which lost 11 bases and 2 bases, there was a span of 16 bases. Per germline, CDR1 WNHNN and CDR2 SYGVQD (reference sequence). The CDR3 consists of 14 residues. The CDR3 spells CAGILATPYNEQFF. DNA of the CDR3: TGCGCCGGTATCCTAGCGACCCCCTACAATGAGCAGTTCTTC.

This chain joins TRBV28 and TRBJ1-1; 8 nucleotides align to TRBD1. V lost 2 bases and J lost 4; bases outside the gene matches: 3. The CDR3 runs 14 residues. Per the germline V gene, CDR1 is MDHEN and CDR2 is SYDVKM. The CDR3 loop reads CASSLPRGRTEAFF. CDR3 bases: TGTGCCAGCAGTTTACCCAGGGGGCGCACTGAAGCTTTCTTT.

The chain has TRBV5-1 and TRBJ2-7, with unresolved D. The CDR3 covers 12 residues. Per germline, CDR1 SGHRS and CDR2 YFSETQ. V lost 0 bases and J lost 2, with 3 bases in between. The CDR3 DNA reads as TGCGCCAGCAGCTTGGACACCTACGAGCAGTACTTC. Its protein is CASSLDTYEQYF.

The CDR3, as DNA: TGCGCCAGTACCCCGGGACAGACATACAATGAGCAGTTCTTC. Translating it yields CASTPGQTYNEQFF. This chain uses TRBV5-1 with TRBJ2-1, with 7 bases fitting TRBD1. Trimming at V came to 8 bases and at J to 4 bases, leaving 9 bases not matched to a gene. Per germline, CDR1 SGHRS and CDR2 YFSETQ. The CDR3 runs to 14 residues.

The chain recombines TRBV2 with TRBJ1-5, with 8 bases lining up with TRBD1. The CDR3 is 20 amino acids. Trimming removed 6 bases from V and 0 bases from J; junction bases left unmatched: 19. Germline loops: CDR1 SNHLY, CDR2 FYNNEI. This CDR3 reads CASRGLRQGPNGVSNQPQHF. The CDR3 nucleotides are TGTGCCAGCAGGGGACTTAGACAGGGGCCGAATGGGGTTAGCAATCAGCCCCAGCATTTT.

This chain links TRBV7-3 with TRBJ2-2, with TRBD2 as a possible D gene (7 bases). The germline V and J ends were trimmed by 5 bases and 0 bases, with 16 bases remaining between them. The germline gives CDR1 SGHTA, CDR2 FQGTGA. The CDR3 has 17 residues. The CDR3 nucleotides are TGTGCCAGCAGCCGAGGGGGGGCTGGCGCGAACACCGGGGAGCTGTTTTTT. Protein sequence: CASSRGGAGANTGELFF.

The chain couples TRBV18 to TRBJ1-5; 9 bases agree with TRBD1. The ends lost 6 bases at V and 6 bases at J; junction bases unmatched: 9. The CDR3 is 15 amino acids. Germline V lookup: CDR1 KGHSH, CDR2 LQKENI. CDR3 sequence: CASSPGTGQPQPQHF. The CDR3 nucleotides read TGTGCCAGCTCGCCCGGGACAGGGCAGCCTCAGCCCCAGCATTTT.

This chain uses TRBV11-1 with TRBJ1-1, with TRBD1 matching 7 bases. V shed 4 bases and J 3 bases; nucleotides not matched to a gene: 8. The CDR3 runs to 15 residues. Germline loops: CDR1 SGHAT, CDR2 FQDESV (reference sequence). For the CDR3, the DNA is TGTGCCAGCAGCTATAGACAGGGAAGGGACACTGAAGCTTTCTTT. Residues: CASSYRQGRDTEAFF.

The V and J genes are TRBV27 and TRBJ2-3; a weak D match, TRBD2 (6 bases). The CDR3 runs to 14 residues. CDR1 and CDR2 (germline): MNHEY, SMNVEV (reference sequence). The V gene lost 5 bases and the J gene lost 2 bases, with 11 bases spanning the gap. CDR3 in amino acids: CASSGSDYTDTQYF. For the CDR3, the DNA is TGTGCCAGCAGTGGCTCGGACTACACAGATACGCAGTATTTT.

The rearrangement joins TRBV28 to TRBJ1-6; 10 bases are shared with TRBD1. The length of the CDR3 is 16 residues. Germline V gives CDR1 MDHEN, CDR2 SYDVKM. V dropped 5 bases and J dropped 10; count of bases not matched to a gene: 11. CDR3 amino acids: CASSILPGQGRSPLHF. The CDR3 nucleotides are TGTGCCAGCAGTATCCTACCGGGACAGGGGCGGTCACCCCTCCACTTT.

This clone is termed medium-sized. This chain joins TRBV2 and TRBJ1-1; D gene unclear. The V and J ends lost 5 bases and 0 bases respectively, with 10 bases between them. The CDR3 is made up of 14 amino acids. Germline CDR1 is SNHLY and CDR2 is FYNNEI. The CDR3 DNA reads as TGTGCCAGCAGTCCGGCGGTCTTGAACACTGAAGCTTTCTTT. Translation gives CASSPAVLNTEAFF.

A few counts support this clone. The same CDR3 can be traced to other DNA sequences in this sample. The chain couples TRBV5-1 to TRBJ2-1, with TRBD2 matching over 12 bases. J gave up 5 bases and V 3 bases, and 3 bases lay outside the gene matches. The CDR3 consists of 15 residues. Germline lookup yields CDR1 SGHRS and CDR2 YFSETQ. The CDR3: CASSSGLAGHNEQFF. The CDR3 bases are TGCGCCAGCAGCTCGGGACTAGCGGGCCACAATGAGCAGTTCTTC.

V gene TRBV19 combines with J gene TRBJ2-1; the match to TRBD2 covers 7 bases. Trimming took 6 bases from V and 11 from J; bases not matched to a gene: 7. The CDR3 spans 12 residues. Germline-derived CDR1 and CDR2 are LNHDA and SQIVND (reference sequence). CDR3 loop: CASRLERGQQFF. In nucleotides, the CDR3 is TGTGCCAGTAGGCTTGAGCGGGGACAGCAGTTCTTC.

The chain links TRBV5-1 to TRBJ2-3; 10 bases align to TRBD1. The germline CDR1 and CDR2 sequences are SGHRS and YFSETQ. This CDR3 has 16 residues. After removal of 1 base from V and 4 bases from J, the junction contained 6 bases not matched to a gene. CDR3 loop: CASSLNSGQGADTQYF. CDR3 coding DNA: TGCGCCAGCAGCTTGAATTCCGGACAGGGGGCAGATACGCAGTATTTT. Variable domain in full (rest from reference TRBV5-1 and TRBJ2-3): KAGVTQTPRYLIKTRGQQVTLSCSPISGHRSVSWYQQTPGQGLQFLFEYFSETQRNKGNFPGRFSGRQFSNSRSEMNVSTLELGDSALYLCASSLNSGQGADTQYFGPGTRLTVL.

This chain uses TRBV4-2 with TRBJ2-3; 7 nucleotides align to TRBD1. The CDR3 totals 16 residues. After removal of 4 bases from V and 3 bases from J, the junction contained 10 bases not matched to a gene. CDR1 is LGHNA, CDR2 YNFKEQ, per germline. This CDR3 reads CASSRKDRENTDTQYF. In DNA form, the CDR3 reads TGTGCCAGCAGCCGAAAAGACAGGGAAAATACAGATACGCAGTATTTT.

This sequence joins TRBV10-3 and TRBJ2-5; no firm D call. Germline V lookup: CDR1 ENHRY, CDR2 SYGVKD. Trimming took off 4 bases at V and 1 base at J, with 7 bases between the two ends. The CDR3 is 13 residues long. The CDR3, as DNA: TGTGCCATCAGTGCGCGGTCCCAAGAGACCCAGTACTTC. This encodes CAISARSQETQYF.

The V and J genes are TRBV29-1 and TRBJ2-3; 10 bases map to TRBD1. After removal of 4 bases from V and 5 bases from J, the junction contained 6 bases not matched to a gene. Germline-derived CDR1 and CDR2 are SQVTM and ANQGSEA. The CDR3 is 14 residues long. The DNA for the CDR3 is TGCAGCGTTGGGACAGGGGGATTGGTAGATACGCAGTATTTT. Translating gives CSVGTGGLVDTQYF.

The chain couples TRBV11-2 to TRBJ1-3; D not certain. CDR3 length equals 11 residues. V lost 5 bases, J lost 8 bases, and 7 bases lay in between. The V gene's germline CDR1 is SGHAT and CDR2 FQNNGV. CDR3 in amino acids: CASSPYDTIYF. The CDR3 DNA reads TGTGCCAGCAGCCCGTATGACACCATATATTTT.

This rearrangement joins TRBV28 to TRBJ2-5, with 7 bases fitting TRBD2. The CDR3 sequence is 14 residues long. V lost 6 bases to trimming and J lost 1 base; unmatched junction nucleotides: 5. Germline V gives CDR1 MDHEN, CDR2 SYDVKM. The DNA for the CDR3 is TGTGCCAGCAGGGTACCTAGCGGCCAAGAGACCCAGTACTTC. Translation: CASRVPSGQETQYF.

This chain links TRBV28 with TRBJ1-6; tentatively, D is TRBD1 (6 bases). Looked up from germline, CDR1 is MDHEN and CDR2 is SYDVKM. CDR3 size: 13 residues. V shed 8 bases and J shed 7 bases, with 12 bases lying between them. CDR3 DNA: TGTGCCAGCTACGGACAGACAAATTCACCCCTCCACTTT. Translated: CASYGQTNSPLHF.

The J gene is TRBJ2-7, the V gene TRBV6-5; D perhaps matches TRBD1 (6 bases). V dropped 6 bases and J dropped 4 bases, with 19 bases sitting between them. Germline CDR1 is MNHEY and CDR2 is SVGAGI. CDR3 length equals 15 residues. The CDR3 DNA reads as TGTGCCAGCAGGGGGTGGACAGAGGGCGAATACGAGCAGTACTTC. Protein: CASRGWTEGEYEQYF.

The rearrangement links TRBV3-1 (or the pseudogene TRBV3-2) to TRBJ1-4; tentatively, D is TRBD1 (6 bases). The CDR3 length is 15 residues. Trimming shortened V by 8 bases and J by 7 bases, and 20 bases separated the two germline ends. Germline-derived CDR1 and CDR2 are LGHDT and YNNKEL (reference sequence). The CDR3 coding sequence is TGTGCCAGCCAAGCTCAGTCTGGGGGCAGTGAAAAACTGTTTTTT. It translates to CASQAQSGGSEKLFF.